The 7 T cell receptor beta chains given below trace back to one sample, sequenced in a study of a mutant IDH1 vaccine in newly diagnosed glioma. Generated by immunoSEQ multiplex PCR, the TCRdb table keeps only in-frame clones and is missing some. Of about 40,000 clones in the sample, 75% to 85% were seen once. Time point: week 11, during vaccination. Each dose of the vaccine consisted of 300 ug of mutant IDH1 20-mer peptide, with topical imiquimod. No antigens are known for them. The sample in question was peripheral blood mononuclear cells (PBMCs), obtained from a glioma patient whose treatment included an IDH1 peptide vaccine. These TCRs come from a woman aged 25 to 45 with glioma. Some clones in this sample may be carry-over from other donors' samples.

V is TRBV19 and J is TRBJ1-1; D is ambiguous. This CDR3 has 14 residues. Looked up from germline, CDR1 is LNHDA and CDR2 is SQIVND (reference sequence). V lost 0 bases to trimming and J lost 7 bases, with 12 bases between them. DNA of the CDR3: TGTGCCAGTAGTATAGATTTGTCAGGCTTTGAAGCTTTCTTT. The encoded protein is CASSIDLSGFEAFF.

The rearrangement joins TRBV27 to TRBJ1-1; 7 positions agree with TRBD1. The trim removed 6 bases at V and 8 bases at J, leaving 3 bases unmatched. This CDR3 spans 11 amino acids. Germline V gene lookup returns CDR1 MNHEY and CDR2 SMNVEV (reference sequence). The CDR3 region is CASSSDREAFF. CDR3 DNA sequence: TGTGCCAGCAGCTCGGACAGGGAAGCTTTCTTT.

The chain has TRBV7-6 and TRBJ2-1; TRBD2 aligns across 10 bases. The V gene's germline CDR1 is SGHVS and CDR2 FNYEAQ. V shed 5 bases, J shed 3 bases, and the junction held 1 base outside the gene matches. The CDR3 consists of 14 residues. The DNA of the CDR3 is TGTGCCAGCAGCCGACTAGCGGGCTACAATGAGCAGTTCTTC. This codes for CASSRLAGYNEQFF. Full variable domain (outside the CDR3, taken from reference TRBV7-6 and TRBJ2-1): GAGVSQSPRYKVTKRGQDVALRCDPISGHVSLYWYRQALGQGPEFLTYFNYEAQQDKSGLPNDRFSAERPEGSISTLTIQRTEQRDSAMYRCASSRLAGYNEQFFGPGTRLTVL.

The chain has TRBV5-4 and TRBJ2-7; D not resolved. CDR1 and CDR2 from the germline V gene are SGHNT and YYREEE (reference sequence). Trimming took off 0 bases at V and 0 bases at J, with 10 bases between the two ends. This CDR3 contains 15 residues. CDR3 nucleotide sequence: TGTGCCAGCAGCTTGGGGCAGGCCGTCTCCTACGAGCAGTACTTC. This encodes CASSLGQAVSYEQYF.

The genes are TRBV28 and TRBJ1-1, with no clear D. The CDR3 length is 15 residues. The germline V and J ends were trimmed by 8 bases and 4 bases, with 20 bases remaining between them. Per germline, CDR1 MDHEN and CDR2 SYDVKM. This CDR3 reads CASGVEDPPITEAFF. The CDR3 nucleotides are TGTGCCAGCGGGGTCGAGGACCCTCCTATCACTGAAGCTTTCTTT.

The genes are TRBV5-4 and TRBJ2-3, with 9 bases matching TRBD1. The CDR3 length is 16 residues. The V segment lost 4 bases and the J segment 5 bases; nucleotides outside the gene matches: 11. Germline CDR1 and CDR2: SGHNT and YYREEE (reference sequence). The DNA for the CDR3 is TGTGCCAGCAGCAGACGCCTCACAGGGGGCGTAGATACGCAGTATTTT. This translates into CASSRRLTGGVDTQYF.

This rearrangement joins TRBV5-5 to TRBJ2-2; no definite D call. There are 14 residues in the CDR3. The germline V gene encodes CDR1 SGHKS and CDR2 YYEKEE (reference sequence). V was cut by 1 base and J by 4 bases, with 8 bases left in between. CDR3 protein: CASSLYSSTGELFF. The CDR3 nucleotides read TGTGCCAGCAGCTTGTACAGCAGCACCGGGGAGCTGTTTTTT.